What follows are 29 T cell receptor beta chains derived from one specimen sequenced in a study of shared clonotypes between healthy human individuals. Method: immunoSEQ multiplex PCR; TCRdb's copy keeps in-frame clones and lacks some. Of 1.5 million to 2.5 million clones listed, approximately 95% are singletons. It was CD45RO-negative cells, positively selected for CCR7, that made up naive CD8 cells, with terminally differentiated effector memory CD45RA+ cells excluded. What was sequenced was naive CD8+ T cells sorted from blood. The receptors shown here come from a man aged 18-30 years in good health.

About this clone: The sample has other DNA sequences that encode this CDR3 too. This rearrangement joins TRBV27 to TRBJ2-7; a weak D match, TRBD1 (5 bases). The CDR3 spans 13 residues. V was cut by 5 bases and J by 1 base, with 9 bases left in between. The germline CDR1 and CDR2 sequences are MNHEY and SMNVEV (reference sequence). The CDR3 spells CASSVQGSYEQYF. CDR3 DNA: TGTGCCAGCAGTGTCCAGGGTTCCTACGAGCAGTACTTC.

The V and J genes are TRBV4-3 and TRBJ1-5; 7 bases align to TRBD1. The CDR3 sequence is 19 residues long. Looked up from germline, CDR1 is LGHNA and CDR2 is YSLEER. V was pared by 0 bases and J by 0 bases, with 11 bases of the junction left unmatched. In DNA, the CDR3 is TGCGCCAGCAGCCAAGATTTCTACGGGACAGAGAATAGCAATCAGCCCCAGCATTTT. This translates into CASSQDFYGTENSNQPQHF.

The chain recombines TRBV6-5 with TRBJ2-1, with 9 bases aligning to TRBD2. V gave up 8 bases and J gave up 4 bases; unmatched junction bases: 6. CDR3 length: 14 residues. Germline V gene sequence: CDR1 MNHEY, CDR2 SVGAGI. The CDR3 here is CASSSSGVYNEQFF. The CDR3 DNA follows: TGTGCCAGCTCGTCTAGCGGGGTATACAATGAGCAGTTCTTC.

The rearrangement joins TRBV28 to TRBJ1-6, with D unclear. The CDR3 spans 13 residues. With 3 bases removed from V and 10 bases from J, the gap between germline ends came to 10 bases. Germline CDR1 is MDHEN and CDR2 is SYDVKM. The chain's CDR3 is CASSLGGSSPLHF. The CDR3 DNA is TGTGCCAGCAGTTTGGGAGGGAGCTCACCCCTCCACTTT.

As DNA, the CDR3 is TGTGCCAGCAGTGACAGGGGTCGGTCAGATACGCAGTATTTT. Residues: CASSDRGRSDTQYF. This chain joins TRBV28 and TRBJ2-3; 8 bases line up with TRBD1. Germline-derived CDR1 and CDR2 are MDHEN and SYDVKM. The CDR3 has 14 residues. Trimming at V came to 5 bases and at J to 4 bases, leaving 5 bases not matched to a gene.

The chain links TRBV4-1 to TRBJ2-7; D may correspond to TRBD1 or TRBD2 (6 bases each). The CDR3 contains 15 residues. The germline CDR1 and CDR2 sequences are MGHRA and YSYEKL. Trimming removed 1 base at V and 5 bases at J, with 15 bases between. CDR3: CASSQVWGAANEQYF. The CDR3 DNA reads TGCGCCAGCAGCCAAGTTTGGGGGGCTGCCAACGAGCAGTACTTC.

V is TRBV5-1 and J is TRBJ2-2; possibly TRBD1 or TRBD2 for D (5 bases each). Trimming cost V 4 bases and J 2 bases, with 12 bases left between them. Germline values: CDR1 SGHRS, CDR2 YFSETQ. The CDR3 covers 15 residues. CDR3 protein: CASSPWDVNTGELFF. The CDR3 coding sequence is TGCGCCAGCAGCCCGTGGGACGTCAACACCGGGGAGCTGTTTTTT.

The chain employs TRBV6-6 and TRBJ1-1; no clear D. Trimming removed 6 bases at V and 7 bases at J, with 12 bases between. The germline V gene encodes CDR1 MNHNY and CDR2 SVGAGI (reference sequence). The CDR3 has 12 residues. The CDR3 DNA follows: TGTGCCAGCAGCGATCCGGGAGATGAAGCTTTCTTT. Its translation is CASSDPGDEAFF.

Turning to this clone: One end of the junction is discordant with germline, which a read error may explain. The rearrangement links TRBV6-1 to TRBJ1-5; no reliable D call. CDR1 and CDR2 (germline): MNHNS, SASEGT. CDR3 length: 12 amino acids. The CDR3 spells CASSQGGLSVRF. The CDR3 DNA reads TGTGCCAGCAGCCAAGGTGGATTGTCCGTCCGTTTT.

The rearrangement links TRBV19 to TRBJ2-2; D remains ambiguous. Per the germline V gene, CDR1 is LNHDA and CDR2 is SQIVND (reference sequence). CDR3 length equals 15 residues. V lost 6 bases and J lost 1, with 12 bases in between. This CDR3 is CASSRLALNTGELFF. The CDR3 DNA follows: TGTGCCAGTAGCAGACTTGCCCTGAACACCGGGGAGCTGTTTTTT.

The CDR3 spells CASSLRDNPYEQYF. The CDR3 DNA reads TGTGCCAGCAGCCTCCGGGACAACCCCTACGAGCAGTACTTC. The chain combines TRBV11-2 with TRBJ2-7; perhaps TRBD1 as D (6 bases). The CDR3 loop spans 14 amino acids. CDR1 and CDR2 (germline): SGHAT, FQNNGV. V dropped 5 bases and J dropped 2 bases, with 13 bases sitting between them.

V and J are TRBV7-2 and TRBJ2-1; 11 bases match TRBD2. This CDR3 region has 17 residues. V was clipped by 3 bases and J by 6 bases; unmatched bases: 10. Germline CDR1 and CDR2: SGHTA and FQGNSA. The CDR3 sequence is CASSLGGTSGLSNEQFF. Written as DNA, the CDR3 is TGTGCCAGCAGCTTGGGAGGGACTAGCGGATTAAGCAATGAGCAGTTCTTC. The variable domain in full, completed from reference TRBV7-2 and TRBJ2-1, reads GAGVSQSPSNKVTEKGKDVELRCDPISGHTALYWYRQSLGQGLEFLIYFQGNSAPDKSGLPSDRFSAERTGGSVSTLTIQRTQQEDSAVYLCASSLGGTSGLSNEQFFGPGTRLTVL.

The V call is TRBV7-9, the J call TRBJ2-7; TRBD1 is a possible D gene (6 bases). Trimming pared 8 bases from V and 3 bases from J, leaving 14 bases between. Looked up from germline, CDR1 is SEHNR and CDR2 is FQNEAQ (reference sequence). This CDR3 is built from 13 residues. The CDR3 region has the DNA TGTGCCAGCCGGGACACAGATCACTACGAGCAGTACTTC. This gives the protein CASRDTDHYEQYF.

About this clone: The sample carries other DNA sequences with the same CDR3. V is TRBV27 and J is TRBJ2-7, with a possible D match to TRBD2 (7 bases). The germline CDR1 and CDR2 sequences are MNHEY and SMNVEV (reference sequence). The length of the CDR3 is 14 residues. The V gene lost 3 bases and the J gene lost 3 bases, with 12 bases spanning the gap. The CDR3 DNA reads as TGTGCCAGCAGTTTGGGGGGGGCCGTCTACGAGCAGTACTTC. This sequence encodes CASSLGGAVYEQYF.

This clone was recorded only once. This sample includes further DNA sequences coding for the same CDR3. This chain links TRBV29-1 with TRBJ2-7; TRBD1 agrees at 9 bases. Trimming at V came to 5 bases and at J to 2 bases, leaving 4 bases not matched to a gene. The CDR3 spans 13 residues. Germline V gene lookup returns CDR1 SQVTM and CDR2 ANQGSEA. DNA of the CDR3: TGCAGCGTTTCGACAGGGGGAGCCTACGAGCAGTACTTC. Translation gives CSVSTGGAYEQYF.

This clone came up once. This sequence joins TRBV5-6 and TRBJ2-5, with 7 bases identical to TRBD2. CDR1 and CDR2 from the germline V gene are SGHDT and YYEEEE. V dropped 3 bases and J dropped 5; count of bases not matched to a gene: 13. The CDR3 has 16 residues. CDR3 region: CASSSFGGGPGETQYF. CDR3 bases: TGTGCCAGCAGCTCCTTTGGGGGAGGGCCGGGGGAGACCCAGTACTTC.

The chain combines TRBV2 with TRBJ2-1, with 12 bases that match TRBD2. Germline V lookup: CDR1 SNHLY, CDR2 FYNNEI. With V trimmed by 1 base and J by 10 bases, 8 bases remained unmatched. CDR3 length: 16 residues. The CDR3 coding sequence is TGTGCCAGCAGTGAAGGACTAGCGGGAGCAGCATGGGAGCAGTTCTTC. This codes for CASSEGLAGAAWEQFF.

V and J are TRBV10-2 and TRBJ2-1; D might be TRBD2 (6 bases). The germline V gene has CDR1 WSHSY and CDR2 SAAADI. Trimming left V 5 bases short and J 2 bases short, with 13 bases between. The CDR3 covers 15 residues. CDR3 in amino acids: CASSPPAGPYNEQFF. The CDR3 DNA sequence: TGCGCCAGCAGTCCCCCGGCGGGGCCCTACAATGAGCAGTTCTTC.

The chain recombines TRBV9 with TRBJ1-5; D is unclear. This CDR3 region has 12 residues. Trimming took 1 base from V and 3 from J, leaving 2 bases between them. Germline-derived CDR1 and CDR2 are SGDLS and YYNGEE. CDR3 sequence reads: CASSVPNQPQHF. CDR3 nucleotides: TGTGCCAGCAGCGTACCCAATCAGCCCCAGCATTTT.

The chain recombines TRBV19 with TRBJ2-6; TRBD1 matches 7 bases. Germline V gives CDR1 LNHDA, CDR2 SQIVND (reference sequence). V gave up 6 bases and J gave up 0 bases; unmatched junction bases: 8. The CDR3 length is 17 residues. This chain's CDR3 is CASSLTGISSGANVLTF. CDR3 in DNA: TGTGCCAGTAGCCTGACAGGGATATCCTCTGGGGCCAACGTCCTGACTTTC.

This CDR3 is CASSQAGGTGYEQYF. The CDR3 bases are TGCGCCAGCAGCCAAGCCGGAGGGACAGGCTACGAGCAGTACTTC. The rearrangement links TRBV4-3 to TRBJ2-7; TRBD1 aligns across 8 bases. The CDR3 length is 15 residues. Germline values: CDR1 LGHNA, CDR2 YSLEER. With V trimmed by 1 base and J by 3 bases, 5 bases remained unmatched.

J is TRBJ2-3 and V is TRBV28, with D uncertain. The V gene's germline CDR1 is MDHEN and CDR2 SYDVKM. Between the trimmed V and J ends, which lost 6 bases and 4 bases, there was a span of 20 bases. The CDR3 spans 16 residues. CDR3 residues: CASSPSPAGWADTQYF. The CDR3 DNA reads as TGTGCCAGCAGCCCGAGTCCGGCTGGTTGGGCAGATACGCAGTATTTT.

The genes are TRBV7-6 and TRBJ2-2; tentatively, D is TRBD1 (6 bases). The CDR3 totals 16 residues. Trimming pared 5 bases from V and 7 bases from J, leaving 20 bases between. The germline gives CDR1 SGHVS, CDR2 FNYEAQ. This CDR3 is CASSAPGGNSDGELFF. The CDR3 nucleotides are TGTGCCAGCAGCGCCCCTGGGGGCAATTCGGACGGGGAGCTGTTTTTT.

The chain uses TRBV29-1 and TRBJ1-2; D call uncertain. Germline-derived CDR1 and CDR2 are SQVTM and ANQGSEA. Between the trimmed V and J ends, which lost 1 base and 3 bases, there was a span of 6 bases. The CDR3 contains 12 residues. The CDR3 sequence: CSVEGPYYGYTF. The CDR3 DNA is TGCAGCGTTGAAGGGCCGTACTATGGCTACACCTTC. Full variable domain (outside the CDR3, taken from reference TRBV29-1 and TRBJ1-2): SAVISQKPSRDICQRGTSLTIQCQVDSQVTMMFWYRQQPGQSLTLIATANQGSEATYESGFVIDKFPISRPNLTFSTLTVSNMSPEDSSIYLCSVEGPYYGYTFGSGTRLTVV.

The rearrangement uses TRBV9 and TRBJ2-5; 7 bases are shared with TRBD1. V dropped 3 bases and J dropped 5; count of bases not matched to a gene: 10. Germline V CDR1 and CDR2: SGDLS, YYNGEE. The CDR3 extends over 15 amino acids. This chain's CDR3 is CASSAGQVPGETQYF. The DNA for the CDR3 is TGTGCCAGCAGCGCCGGACAGGTCCCTGGGGAGACCCAGTACTTC.

The genes are TRBV9 and TRBJ2-2; no clear D gene. Deletions cut 0 bases from V and 5 bases from J, with 8 bases between. Germline V CDR1 and CDR2: SGDLS, YYNGEE. The CDR3 length is 14 residues. The CDR3 is CASSVAVSTGELFF. In DNA form, the CDR3 reads TGTGCCAGCAGCGTAGCGGTTAGTACCGGGGAGCTGTTTTTT.

The chain links TRBV6-5 to TRBJ2-3; 12 bases are shared with TRBD2. The CDR3 length is 14 residues. Germline V CDR1 and CDR2: MNHEY, SVGAGI. J was trimmed by 6 bases and V by 5 bases; bases with no gene match: 3. CDR3 protein: CASSLAGGFDTQYF. The CDR3 DNA is TGTGCCAGCAGTCTAGCGGGGGGGTTCGATACGCAGTATTTT.

Turning to this clone: This sample includes further DNA sequences coding for the same CDR3. The chain couples TRBV4-1 to TRBJ2-4; D is ambiguous. Between the trimmed V and J ends, which lost 0 bases and 6 bases, there was a span of 0 bases. The CDR3 contains 11 residues. The V gene's germline CDR1 is MGHRA and CDR2 YSYEKL. The CDR3 DNA reads as TGCGCCAGCAGCCAAGAAAACATTCAGTACTTC. Translating it yields CASSQENIQYF.

About this clone: Other nucleotide sequences from this sample produce the same CDR3. This chain joins TRBV4-1 and TRBJ2-7; 10 nucleotides match TRBD1. V dropped 3 bases and J dropped 3; count of bases not matched to a gene: 5. There are 15 residues in the CDR3. Germline assignment: CDR1 MGHRA and CDR2 YSYEKL. CDR3 DNA sequence: TGCGCCAGCAGCCAGCCCGGGACAGGGGTCTACGAGCAGTACTTC. Protein: CASSQPGTGVYEQYF.